This TCR beta chain was sequenced for a study of immune characteristics of hereditary and idiopathic chronic pancreatitis. The pancreas tissue came from patients undergoing total pancreatectomy with islet autotransplantation. Whole-study findings and limits: Vbeta-Jbeta usage, including TRBV10, TRBV19, TRBV23 and TRBV5, differed by pancreatitis type.

Produced via immunoSEQ multiplex PCR; TCRdb's table is partial and in-frame only. The table has 9,000 to 10,000 clones, roughly 80% seen once. The sample holds one count of this clone. Its antigen is not identified. Trimming removed 4 bases at V and 7 bases at J, with 5 bases between. The germline gives CDR1 LGHDT, CDR2 YNNKEL (reference sequence). The CDR3 is 12 amino acids. The chain combines TRBV3-1 (or the pseudogene TRBV3-2) with TRBJ1-6, with no clear D. The sequence came from a human donor with chronic pancreatitis. The material sequenced was pancreas tissue with idiopathic chronic pancreatitis. Here the CDR3 reads CASSRENSPLHF. The CDR3, as DNA: TGTGCCAGCAGCCGAGAGAATTCACCCCTCCACTTT.